This T cell receptor (beta chain) was identified in a study of cytomegalovirus exposure and HLA in healthy donors. Study results and caveats: Presence/absence analysis assumed near-uniform sequencing depth across donors. The dataset shows that most TCR sequences were rare, while some public TCRs occurred in many donors.

Turning to this clone: Its specificity is not known.

Both 60 Vbeta primers and 13 Jbeta primers went into the PCR. Source study methods: Unique TCR beta chains totaled roughly 80 million in a later count, with roughly 10 million of them shared. Profiled with immunoSEQ multiplex PCR; TCRdb holds only in-frame clones, not every one. For V, J and clone size, that table is used; D and trimming come from the DNA. The sample has about 240,000 clones, 78% seen once. Losses at the gene ends were 1 base for V and 2 bases for J; bases not matched to a gene: 5. Germline-derived CDR1 and CDR2 are MDHEN and SYDVKM. The CDR3 has 18 residues. Sequencing used PBMCs. The source of this sequence is a boy aged 5 to 17 in good health and CMV-seronegative. V gene TRBV28 combines with J gene TRBJ2-3, with 14 positions matching TRBD2. DNA of the CDR3: TGTGCCAGCAGTTTATTCAGACTAGCGGGAGGGAACACAGATACGCAGTATTTT. Translation: CASSLFRLAGGNTDTQYF.